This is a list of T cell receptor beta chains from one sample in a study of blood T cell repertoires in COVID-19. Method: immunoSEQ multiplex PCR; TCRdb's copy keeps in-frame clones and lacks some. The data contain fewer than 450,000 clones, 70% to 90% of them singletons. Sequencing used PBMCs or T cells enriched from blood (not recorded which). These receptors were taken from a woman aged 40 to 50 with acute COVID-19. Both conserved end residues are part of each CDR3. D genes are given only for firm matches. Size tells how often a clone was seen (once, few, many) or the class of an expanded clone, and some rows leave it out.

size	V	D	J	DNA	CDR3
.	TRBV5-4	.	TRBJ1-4	TGTGCCAGCAGCTTCAGGACAACTAATGAAAAACTGTTTTTT	CASSFRTTNEKLFF
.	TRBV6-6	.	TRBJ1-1	TGTGCCAGCAGTTTGAGCACTGAAGCTTTCTTT	CASSLSTEAFF
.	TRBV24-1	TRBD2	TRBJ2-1	TGTGCCACCAGAGATAGCGGGGGGGCAAATGAGCAGTTCTTC	CATRDSGGANEQFF
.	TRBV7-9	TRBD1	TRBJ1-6	TGTGCCAGCAGCCCCGGGACAGCAAATTCACCCCTCCACTTT	CASSPGTANSPLHF
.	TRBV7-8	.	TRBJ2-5	TGTGCCAGCAGCTTAGTGGCGTGGCAGGCACAAGAGACCCAGTACTTC	CASSLVAWQAQETQYF
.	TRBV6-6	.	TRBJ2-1	TGTGCCAGCAGGTCCATTGAGCAGTTCTTC	CASRSIEQFF
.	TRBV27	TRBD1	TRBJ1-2	TGTGCCAGCAGTTTAGTAGGGGGCAGGGTTGGCTACACCTTC	CASSLVGGRVGYTF
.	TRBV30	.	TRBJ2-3	TGTGCCTGGAGTGTAAACGTCCAGGAAAATTTT	CAWSVNVQENF
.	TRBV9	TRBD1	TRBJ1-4	TGTGCCAGCAGCGTAACCCCGGGCGGACAGGATTATGAAAAACTGTTTTTT	CASSVTPGGQDYEKLFF
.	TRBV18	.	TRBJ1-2	TGTGCCAGCTCACCGGAACCGGACAGCCACTATGGCTACACCTTC	CASSPEPDSHYGYTF
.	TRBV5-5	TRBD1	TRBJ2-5	TGTGCCAGCAGCTCCACAGGGGGCCGGCAGACCCAGTACTTC	CASSSTGGRQTQYF
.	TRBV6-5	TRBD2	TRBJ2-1	TGTGCCAGCAGTTACCACCTAGCGGGGGGGCATAATGAGCAGTTCTTC	CASSYHLAGGHNEQFF
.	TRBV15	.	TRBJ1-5	TGTGCCACCAGCACCAGGGGCTTCAATCAGCCCCAGCATTTT	CATSTRGFNQPQHF
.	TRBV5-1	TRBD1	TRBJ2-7	TGCGCCAGCAGCCTAGACCTTGGAGGCAGGGGGCTCTACGAGCAGTACTTC	CASSLDLGGRGLYEQYF
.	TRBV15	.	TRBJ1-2	TGTGCCACCAGCAGAGAAGGGGCAGGCTCCTATGGCTACACCTTC	CATSREGAGSYGYTF
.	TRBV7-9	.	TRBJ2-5	TGTGCCAGCAGCTTAGCGAACGGGCTAGCTTTGAAGACCCAGTACTTC	CASSLANGLALKTQYF
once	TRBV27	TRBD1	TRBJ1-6	TGTGCCAGCAGTTCCCGACAGGGGAAGAAATCACCCCTCCACTTT	CASSSRQGKKSPLHF
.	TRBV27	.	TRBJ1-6	TGTGCCAGCAAGGGGGTTGTCAATTCACCCCTCCACTTT	CASKGVVNSPLHF
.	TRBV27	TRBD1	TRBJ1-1	TGTGCCAGCAGTTTACAAGGGACAGGCCCCACTGAAGCTTTCTTT	CASSLQGTGPTEAFF
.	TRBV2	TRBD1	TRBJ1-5	TGTGCCAGCAGTGTAACGTGGACAGGGGGGAGCAATCAGCCCCAGCATTTT	CASSVTWTGGSNQPQHF
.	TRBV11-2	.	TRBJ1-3	TGTGCCAGCAGCTTAATGATGCGGGCTGGAAACACCATATATTTT	CASSLMMRAGNTIYF